This TCR beta chain was obtained from a study of blood T cell repertoires in COVID-19. Study details: Samples representing acute and convalescent COVID-19 were sourced from the United States, Italy and Spain.

This table comes from immunoSEQ multiplex PCR, and its TCRdb copy is limited to in-frame clones, with some not included. Among about 190,000 clones, 70% to 80% were seen once, and the ten largest hold roughly 12%. Looked up from germline, CDR1 is SGDLS and CDR2 is YYNGEE. The CDR3 has 16 residues. Trimming left V 3 bases short and J 1 base short, with 14 bases between. The TCR comes from a man in his fifties or sixties who had recovered from COVID-19. The chain combines TRBV9 with TRBJ1-5, with D maybe TRBD1 (6 bases). Sequenced sample: peripheral blood. The CDR3 nucleotides are TGTGCCAGCAGCGCCGGGGGGCCGGGAAGCAATCAGCCCCAGCATTTT. Translation gives CASSAGGPGSNQPQHF.